This TCR beta chain stems from a study of OX40 agonist ivuxolimab in advanced cancers. Overall study: Ivuxolimab is an agonistic anti-OX40 (CD134) antibody, and patients were treated with it. Study-wide points: In general, CD8+ T cells held more expanded clones than CD4+ did, on average. Antigen specificity remained undetermined for the expanded peripheral T cells.

As to this clone: Its matching antigen is unknown.

Sequenced by immunoSEQ multiplex PCR; TCRdb stores in-frame clones only, minus some. This sample has approximately 72,000 clones; just over 85% occur once, and the top ten carry about 0.9%. CDR1 is SQVTM, CDR2 ANQGSEA, per germline. Trimming took 7 bases from V and 4 from J; bases not matched to a gene: 12. The CDR3 covers 14 residues. The source of this sequence is an adult with an advanced solid tumor such as melanoma, head and neck, liver or kidney cancer. The specimen comprised CD4+ or CD8+ T cells sorted from blood, sampled in a trial of the OX40 agonist ivuxolimab. The chain uses TRBV29-1 and TRBJ1-1; 7 bases agree with TRBD1. CDR3 DNA sequence: TGCAGCGCCGACCGGGGTACAGGGGCCACTGAAGCTTTCTTT. Amino acids: CSADRGTGATEAFF.